There are a few counts of the clone carrying this T cell receptor beta chain. Its specificity is not known. Preparation of TCR beta libraries was done by quantitative 5'-RACE with molecular barcodes. TCRdb reprocessed the 5' RACE reads via MiXCR and lists one record per CDR3 protein. The sample lists roughly 350,000 distinct CDR3 sequences, 6.5% to 10% occurring once. This entry belongs to a study of CD8 T cells in ankylosing spondylitis. Germline V gives CDR1 LNHDA, CDR2 SQIVND (reference sequence). This CDR3 is 14 amino acids long. V lost 3 bases and J 3 bases, leaving 9 bases between the germline ends. Study results and caveats: A TCR beta motif of roughly eight highly homologous variants seemed to mark ankylosing spondylitis blood.

This chain links TRBV19 with TRBJ1-5; D remains unclear. Sequenced sample: blood, either unsorted or a sorted T cell fraction (not recorded which). The sequence was obtained from a male donor with ankylosing spondylitis. The chain's CDR3 is CASSIREANQPQHF. In DNA, the CDR3 is TGTGCCAGTAGTATCCGGGAGGCCAATCAGCCCCAGCATTTT.